What follows is one TCR beta chain and its context. Antigen: not known. Exclusion covered patients with other autoimmune diseases or uncontrolled infections (as well as pregnancy or lactation). Germline lookup yields CDR1 MDHEN and CDR2 SYDVKM. The CDR3 loop spans 15 amino acids. Trimming shortened V by 5 bases and J by 5 bases, and 18 bases separated the two germline ends. Amplification from RNA transcripts yielded the TCR beta CDR3 regions. The first-round RT-PCR employed HTBI primers together with the Qiagen OneStep RT-PCR kit. A multiplex PCR was then performed as the second round. TCRdb reprocessed the multiplex PCR reads with MiXCR, giving one entry per CDR3 protein. In the table there are roughly 500,000 distinct CDR3 sequences, approximately 15% of which are singletons. The data stem from a study of Graves' ophthalmopathy and Graves' hyperthyroidism. Study-level findings and limits: Thyroid clonotypes that were expanded above 0.001 frequency mostly also appeared in blood.

The chain combines TRBV28 with TRBJ1-1; tentative D call: TRBD1 (5 bases). The sequenced sample consisted of blood. This TCR was recovered from a woman between 25 and 40 years old with Graves' ophthalmopathy. Here the CDR3 DNA reads TGTGCCAGCAGTCCCCCGATAGGGGCCCGAACTGAAGCTTTCTTT. Protein: CASSPPIGARTEAFF.